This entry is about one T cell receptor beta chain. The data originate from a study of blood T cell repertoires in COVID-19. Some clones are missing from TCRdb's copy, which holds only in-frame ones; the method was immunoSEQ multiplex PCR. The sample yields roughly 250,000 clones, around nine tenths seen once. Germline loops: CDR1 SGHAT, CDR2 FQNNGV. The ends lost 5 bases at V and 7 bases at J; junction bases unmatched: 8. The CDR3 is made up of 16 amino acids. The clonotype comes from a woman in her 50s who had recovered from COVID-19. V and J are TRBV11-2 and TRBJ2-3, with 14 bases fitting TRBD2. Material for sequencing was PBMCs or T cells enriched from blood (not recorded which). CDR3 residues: CASSPPGLAGEYTQYF. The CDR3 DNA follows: TGTGCCAGCAGCCCCCCGGGACTAGCGGGAGAGTATACGCAGTATTTT.